This T cell receptor beta chain was sequenced during a study of blood T cells in healthy people across ages. Notes on the study in general: Versus aged donors, long-lived donors had higher diversity and more naive CD4+ cells. The lack of PBMC sorting stopped any conclusive naive versus antigen-experienced comparison.

CDR1 SGHKS and CDR2 YYEKEE come from the germline V gene (reference sequence). The CDR3 is 15 amino acids. Trimming cost V 0 bases and J 4 bases, with 10 bases left between them. As concerns this clonotype: Its antigen is unidentified.

A second 7 to 11 cycle PCR used barcoded and J-beta primers. Each cDNA molecule received a tag from a template-switch adaptor that had 12 random nucleotides. Every sample returned 2.5 million or more CDR3-containing paired-end reads. TCRdb called the 5' RACE reads again in MiXCR, with one record for every CDR3 protein. The repertoire holds 600,000 or so distinct CDR3 sequences, approximately 30% seen once, with about a sixth in the top ten. Sequenced material: blood. The chain combines TRBV5-5 with TRBJ1-4; D gene uncertain. The receptor was isolated from a woman older than 75 in good health. The CDR3 sequence is CASSLAGGINEKLFF. CDR3 bases: TGTGCCAGCAGCTTGGCAGGCGGGATTAATGAAAAACTGTTTTTT. The full variable domain, with the rest looked up from reference TRBV5-5 and TRBJ1-4, is DAGVTQSPTHLIKTRGQQVTLRCSPISGHKSVSWYQQVLGQGPQFIFQYYEKEERGRGNFPDRFSARQFPNYSSELNVNALLLGDSALYLCASSLAGGINEKLFFGSGTQLSVL.